These T cell receptor beta chains were read from a single sample in a study of T cell responses to AZD1222 COVID-19 vaccine. The protocol was immunoSEQ multiplex PCR, while the TCRdb copy is restricted to in-frame clones and leaves out a portion. The sample lists approximately 120,000 clones, around 83% occurring once. Sequencing was performed on peripheral blood, taken 28 days after the second AZD1222 dose. These receptor sequences come from an adult who received the AZD1222 COVID-19 vaccine. Both conserved end residues are part of each CDR3.

TRBV6-5	TRBJ1-3	CASFLYGNTIYF
TRBV7-3	TRBJ2-2	CASSPPGGTNTGELFF
TRBV24-1	TRBJ2-1	CATSTSGRQSNEQFF
TRBV30	TRBJ1-5	CAWDTGVDQPQHF
TRBV7-2	TRBJ2-3	CASSSTSGRVTQYF
TRBV9	TRBJ1-3	CASSLATSFPGNTIYF
TRBV28	TRBJ1-2	CASSLRSGVDYGYTF
TRBV5-5	TRBJ1-1	CASSLGLNTEAFF
TRBV3-1/TRBV3-2	TRBJ2-3	CASSQDLSGGYADTQYF
TRBV7-9	TRBJ2-7	CASSLVRQGHQQYF
TRBV2	TRBJ1-4	CASRLTGTGEKLFF
TRBV11-1	TRBJ1-5	CASSLDSGANQPQHF
TRBV5-5	TRBJ1-1	CAGSQRQSRPEAFF
TRBV7-2	TRBJ2-7	CASSLEIGGFYEQYF
TRBV28	TRBJ1-3	CASSSVMFSTRKDSGNTIYF
TRBV5-6	TRBJ1-5	CASSLWEGVSQPQHF
TRBV6-5	TRBJ2-7	CASSRPDRGGSEQYF
TRBV9	TRBJ1-2	CASSVGGTELNYGYTF
TRBV6-5	TRBJ1-5	CASTGGGTGNQPQHF
TRBV9	TRBJ2-5	CASRPGQGEETQYF
TRBV18	TRBJ2-2	CASSPMTGSLSNTGELFF
TRBV24-1	TRBJ2-1	CATAEGAGRSSYNEQFF
TRBV2	TRBJ1-4	CASSEGQGIGRTNEKLFF
TRBV11-2	TRBJ1-2	CASSLVTGVYGYTF
TRBV6-1	TRBJ1-6	CASSEVGDSPLHF
TRBV4-1	TRBJ2-7	CASSQDFAVVYEQYF
TRBV9	TRBJ2-2	CASSRRGAGELFF
TRBV24-1	TRBJ2-3	CATSDSVWPGRTDTQYF
TRBV11-2	TRBJ2-3	CASSWESTDTQYF
TRBV19	TRBJ1-2	CASSIPWSGNYGYTF
TRBV5-6	TRBJ2-5	CASSSFAGDRAPETQYF
TRBV10-3	TRBJ1-1	CAISEMGGAEAFF
TRBV18	TRBJ1-5	CASSGWGQPQHF
TRBV7-2	TRBJ2-7	CASRSTSGYEQYF
TRBV7-9	TRBJ1-2	CASSFPGQGGGYTF
TRBV6-1	TRBJ2-3	CASSEVSGGATDTQYF
TRBV12-3/TRBV12-4	TRBJ2-7	CASSPGPSSWQYF